This T cell receptor (beta chain) was found in a study of CD8 T cells in ankylosing spondylitis. Notes on the study in general: The study identified a TCR beta motif of roughly eight highly homologous variants that appeared characteristic of ankylosing spondylitis blood.

This CDR3 has 14 amino acids. A remark on this clonotype: Its antigen remains unknown.

TCRdb re-called the 5' RACE reads with MiXCR, one entry per CDR3 protein. The sample records about 250,000 distinct CDR3 sequences, 20% to 30% being singletons. The sample consisted of blood, either unsorted or a sorted T cell fraction (not recorded which). The chain employs TRBV21-1 and TRBJ2-3; TRBD2, the D gene given by the table, was not confirmed from the DNA. TRBV21-1 is a recognized pseudogene. This receptor was identified in a male donor with ankylosing spondylitis or in good health (not recorded which). The CDR3 loop reads CASSKYGAAYTQYF. The CDR3, as DNA: TGTGCCAGCAGCAAATACGGAGCGGCCTATACGCAGTATTTT.